These 10 T cell receptor beta chains originate from one sample sequenced in a study of CD8+ T cells in alopecia areata. As for treatment: oral pan-JAK inhibitor, 5-10 mg twice daily. Sequencing relied on a cDNA template that was reverse transcribed from extracted RNA. The method was immunoSEQ multiplex PCR; TCRdb's version includes in-frame clones alone and lacks a portion of them. This table holds about 270,000 clones, 60% found once. The material sequenced was CD4+ T cells sorted from blood, taken around week 54, from a patient treated with tofacitinib. Every receptor here comes from a human donor with alopecia areata.

This chain uses TRBV4-1 with TRBJ2-2, with TRBD1 identical over 8 bases. This CDR3 comprises 15 residues. Germline trimming cut 1 base from V and 9 bases from J; bases unmatched to any gene: 7. The germline gives CDR1 MGHRA, CDR2 YSYEKL. The CDR3 loop is CASSQGAQGARELFF. CDR3 DNA sequence: TGCGCCAGCAGCCAAGGGGCCCAGGGGGCCCGGGAGCTGTTTTTT.

The rearrangement links TRBV5-6 to TRBJ2-7, with TRBD1 identical over 8 bases. Trimming at V came to 0 bases and at J to 4 bases, leaving 18 bases not matched to a gene. The germline gives CDR1 SGHDT, CDR2 YYEEEE. The CDR3 sequence is 19 residues long. This CDR3 is CASSLGGAGGAGPEYEQYF. CDR3 DNA: TGTGCCAGCAGCTTGGGAGGGGCAGGGGGCGCCGGGCCCGAATACGAGCAGTACTTC.

The CDR3 is CASSLTSAANQPQHF. The CDR3 region has the DNA TGTGCCAGCAGCTTAACTTCAGCGGCCAATCAGCCCCAGCATTTT. The chain combines TRBV11-2 with TRBJ1-5; no clear D. V was cut by 2 bases and J by 3 bases, with 11 bases left in between. Germline CDR1 SGHAT, CDR2 FQNNGV. This CDR3 has 15 residues.

The genes are TRBV7-6 and TRBJ1-6, with D hard to call. V was cut by 5 bases and J by 6 bases, with 8 bases left in between. Germline V CDR1 and CDR2: SGHVS, FNYEAQ. The CDR3 has 13 amino acids. The CDR3 is CASSPGRNSPLHF. In nucleotides, the CDR3 is TGTGCCAGCAGCCCCGGACGTAATTCACCCCTCCACTTT.

CDR3 region: CASSFISHSGNTIYF. DNA of the CDR3: TGTGCCAGCAGCTTCATCTCCCACTCTGGAAACACCATATATTTT. V is TRBV7-9 and J is TRBJ1-3; no clear D. This CDR3 contains 15 residues. Per the germline V gene, CDR1 is SEHNR and CDR2 is FQNEAQ (reference sequence). The V gene lost 3 bases and the J gene lost 0 bases, with 9 bases spanning the gap.

The rearrangement links TRBV20-1 to TRBJ2-5, with D unresolved. There are 11 residues in the CDR3. The germline gives CDR1 DFQATT, CDR2 SNEGSKA (reference sequence). Trimming pared 6 bases from V and 5 bases from J, leaving 10 bases between. The chain's CDR3 is CSANSRETQYF. CDR3 DNA sequence: TGCAGTGCCAACTCGCGGGAGACCCAGTACTTC.

The V call is TRBV29-1, the J call TRBJ2-7; tentative D call: TRBD2 (5 bases). Germline assignment: CDR1 SQVTM and CDR2 ANQGSEA. The CDR3 covers 13 residues. The V gene lost 6 bases and the J gene lost 1 base, with 13 bases spanning the gap. The CDR3 spells CSVPGSSSYEQYF. The CDR3 DNA follows: TGCAGCGTACCGGGATCCTCTTCCTACGAGCAGTACTTC.

CDR3: CASSGEGEGLNTEAFF. The CDR3 DNA reads TGTGCCAGCAGCGGCGAAGGGGAGGGTCTCAACACTGAAGCTTTCTTT. The chain combines TRBV9 with TRBJ1-1; D is possibly TRBD1 (5 bases). Per germline, CDR1 SGDLS and CDR2 YYNGEE. Between the trimmed V and J ends, which lost 3 bases and 2 bases, there was a span of 17 bases. The CDR3 sequence is 16 residues long. The entire variable domain, with the rest obtained from reference TRBV9 and TRBJ1-1, is as follows: DSGVTQTPKHLITATGQRVTLRCSPRSGDLSVYWYQQSLDQGLQFLIQYYNGEERAKGNILERFSAQQFPDLHSELNLSSLELGDSALYFCASSGEGEGLNTEAFFGQGTRLTVV.

The chain links TRBV11-2 to TRBJ2-5, with a weak D call TRBD2 (5 bases). Trimming cost V 5 bases and J 4 bases, with 14 bases left between them. The CDR3 length is 14 residues. CDR1 and CDR2 (germline): SGHAT, FQNNGV. This CDR3 reads CASSRPHGRETQYF. As DNA, the CDR3 is TGTGCCAGCAGCAGACCCCATGGGAGAGAGACCCAGTACTTC. Looking up the rest from reference TRBV11-2 and TRBJ2-5 gives the full variable domain: EAGVAQSPRYKIIEKRQSVAFWCNPISGHATLYWYQQILGQGPKLLIQFQNNGVVDDSQLPKDRFSAERLKGVDSTLKIQPAKLEDSAVYLCASSRPHGRETQYFGPGTRLLVL.

The chain combines TRBV29-1 with TRBJ2-1; D gene unclear. Germline-derived CDR1 and CDR2 are SQVTM and ANQGSEA. V lost 4 bases and J 4 bases, leaving 8 bases between the germline ends. The CDR3 is 12 residues long. DNA for the CDR3: TGCAGCGTTGTCTTACAGTACAATGAGCAGTTCTTC. Protein sequence: CSVVLQYNEQFF.